The 3 T cell receptor beta chains below come from one sample, sequenced in a study of blood T cell repertoires in COVID-19. This table comes from immunoSEQ multiplex PCR, and its TCRdb copy is limited to in-frame clones, with some not included. The profile shows some 250,000 clones, approximately 85% of them singletons. Sequenced material: PBMCs or T cells enriched from blood (not recorded which). The receptors were sampled from a woman between 50 and 59 years old who had recovered from COVID-19.

Of note for this clone: In the same sample, other DNA sequences code for this CDR3. The rearrangement links TRBV5-1 to TRBJ2-7, with D maybe TRBD2 (6 bases). V gave up 2 bases and J gave up 0 bases, with 6 bases separating them. Germline V gives CDR1 SGHRS, CDR2 YFSETQ. CDR3 length: 13 residues. The CDR3 coding sequence is TGCGCCAGCAGCTTCGGGAGCTCCTACGAGCAGTACTTC. Encoded protein: CASSFGSSYEQYF.

This clone has just a few counts. The chain has TRBV9 and TRBJ1-4; 7 bases are a match to TRBD1. V gave up 4 bases and J gave up 6 bases; unmatched junction bases: 9. CDR3 length: 15 amino acids. CDR1 is SGDLS, CDR2 YYNGEE, per germline. The CDR3 sequence is CASSSQGRIDEKLFF. In DNA, the CDR3 is TGTGCCAGCAGCTCACAGGGGAGAATTGATGAAAAACTGTTTTTT.

This chain links TRBV21-1 with TRBJ2-7; the D call TRBD1 from the table was never checked on the DNA. TRBV21-1 is marked as a pseudogene. The CDR3 is made up of 14 amino acids. CDR3 loop: CASPDREQFCEQYF. The CDR3 nucleotides are TGTGCCAGCCCAGACAGGGAACAATTCTGCGAGCAGTACTTC.